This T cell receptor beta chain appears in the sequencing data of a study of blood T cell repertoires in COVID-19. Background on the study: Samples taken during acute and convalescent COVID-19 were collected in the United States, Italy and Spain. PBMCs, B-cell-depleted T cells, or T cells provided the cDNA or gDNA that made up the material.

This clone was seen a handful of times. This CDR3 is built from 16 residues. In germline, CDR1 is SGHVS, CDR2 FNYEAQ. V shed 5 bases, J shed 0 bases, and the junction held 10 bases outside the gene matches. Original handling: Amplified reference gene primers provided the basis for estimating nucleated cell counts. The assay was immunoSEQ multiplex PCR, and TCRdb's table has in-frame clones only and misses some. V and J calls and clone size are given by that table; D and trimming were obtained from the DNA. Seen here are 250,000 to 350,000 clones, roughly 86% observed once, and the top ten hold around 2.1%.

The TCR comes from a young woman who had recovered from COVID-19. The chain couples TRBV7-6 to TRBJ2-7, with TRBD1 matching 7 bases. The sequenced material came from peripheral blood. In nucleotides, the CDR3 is TGTGCCAGCAGCCAACGGGACAGAAGGAGCTCCTACGAGCAGTACTTC. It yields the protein CASSQRDRRSSYEQYF.